One and the same sample provided the 27 T cell receptor beta chains below, sequenced in a study of T cells in Graves' hyperthyroidism and ophthalmopathy. Template material for amplifying TCR beta CDR3 regions consisted of RNA transcripts. Primed by the HTBI set, a first-round RT-PCR was run on the TCR CDR3. TCRdb analysed the multiplex PCR reads with MiXCR anew, one entry per CDR3 protein. Among over 650,000 distinct CDR3 sequences, just under 45% were seen once, and the ten largest hold less than 9%. The sequenced sample consisted of peripheral blood or thyroid tissue (not recorded which). All receptors derive from an adult man with Graves' disease, either hyperthyroidism or ophthalmopathy (not recorded which).

This clonotype was seen many times. The chain employs TRBV15 and TRBJ1-5; no firm D call. Deletions cut 0 bases from V and 3 bases from J, with 15 bases between. The CDR3 runs 17 residues. Per germline, CDR1 LNHNV and CDR2 YYDKDF (reference sequence). CDR3 protein: CATSRDPTGGDNQPQHF. The DNA of the CDR3 is TGTGCCACCAGCAGAGATCCTACCGGTGGGGACAATCAGCCCCAGCATTTT.

The J gene is TRBJ1-6, the V gene TRBV10-3; 9 nucleotides agree with TRBD1. CDR1 is ENHRY, CDR2 SYGVKD, per germline. Trimming at V came to 9 bases and at J to 10 bases, leaving 10 bases not matched to a gene. The CDR3 sequence is 14 residues long. This CDR3 reads CAIQGGTGNSPLHF. The CDR3 DNA follows: TGTGCCATTCAAGGTGGGACAGGGAACTCACCCCTCCACTTT.

CDR3 amino acids: CATWDRVRGYTF. DNA of the CDR3: TGTGCCACCTGGGACAGAGTTAGAGGCTACACCTTC. The chain uses TRBV25-1 and TRBJ1-2; 7 nucleotides match TRBD1. Germline V CDR1 and CDR2: MGHDK, SYGVNS. V trimming: 10 bases; J trimming: 8 bases; junction bases outside the gene matches: 10. The CDR3 is 12 residues long.

This clonotype was recorded a few times. The V gene is TRBV7-9, the J gene TRBJ1-6; D remains unclear. Germline V CDR1 and CDR2: SEHNR, FQNEAQ (reference sequence). The CDR3 runs 10 residues. The V end lost 1 base, the J end lost 13 bases, and 2 bases lay between the germline ends. In nucleotides, the CDR3 is TGTGCCAGCAGCTTAGGCCCCCTCCACTTT. Amino acid sequence: CASSLGPLHF. Complete variable domain (other parts from reference TRBV7-9 and TRBJ1-6): DTGVSQNPRHKITKRGQNVTFRCDPISEHNRLYWYRQTLGQGPEFLTYFQNEAQLEKSRLLSDRFSAERPKGSFSTLEIQRTEQGDSAMYLCASSLGPLHFGNGTRLTVT.

This clonotype has just a few counts. The rearrangement uses TRBV7-2 and TRBJ1-1; tentatively, D is TRBD1 (6 bases). The CDR3 runs 15 residues. Trimming removed 5 bases from V and 1 base from J, with 14 bases in between. Germline V gives CDR1 SGHTA, CDR2 FQGNSA. CDR3 DNA: TGTGCCAGCAGCCAGCCGTCGACAGGGAACACTGAAGCTTTCTTT. It specifies CASSQPSTGNTEAFF.

This clonotype was counted at least ten times. This chain joins TRBV7-3 and TRBJ1-1, with 7 bases aligning to TRBD1. The CDR3 is 13 amino acids. Germline V gene lookup returns CDR1 SGHTA and CDR2 FQGTGA. The V and J ends lost 5 bases and 4 bases, in that order; junction bases with no gene match: 4. Written as DNA, the CDR3 is TGTGCCAGCAGCGGAACAGGGGCCACTGAAGCTTTCTTT. Residues: CASSGTGATEAFF. Using reference TRBV7-3 and TRBJ1-1 for the parts outside the CDR3, the full variable domain is GAGVSQTPSNKVTEKGKYVELRCDPISGHTALYWYRQSLGQGPEFLIYFQGTGAADDSGLPNDRFFAVRPEGSVSTLKIQRTERGDSAVYLCASSGTGATEAFFGQGTRLTVV.

Ten or more counts support this clonotype. The chain links TRBV19 to TRBJ1-1; D not resolved. In germline, CDR1 is LNHDA, CDR2 SQIVND (reference sequence). The CDR3 is 11 residues long. The V and J ends lost 5 bases and 4 bases respectively, with 5 bases between them. CDR3 sequence (DNA): TGTGCCAGTAGTTGGTTCACTGAAGCTTTCTTT. Residues: CASSWFTEAFF.

The genes are TRBV7-2 and TRBJ2-2; 10 bases match TRBD2. Looked up from germline, CDR1 is SGHTA and CDR2 is FQGNSA. V trimming: 1 base; J trimming: 5 bases; junction bases outside the gene matches: 4. This CDR3 comprises 16 residues. CDR3 residues: CASSLVGTSETGELFF. CDR3 DNA: TGTGCCAGCAGCTTAGTCGGGACTAGCGAAACCGGGGAGCTGTTTTTT. The full variable domain, with the rest looked up from reference TRBV7-2 and TRBJ2-2, is GAGVSQSPSNKVTEKGKDVELRCDPISGHTALYWYRQSLGQGLEFLIYFQGNSAPDKSGLPSDRFSAERTGGSVSTLTIQRTQQEDSAVYLCASSLVGTSETGELFFGEGSRLTVL.

This chain links TRBV19 with TRBJ1-1; possible D gene TRBD1, 6 bases. The CDR3 loop spans 16 amino acids. Germline values: CDR1 LNHDA, CDR2 SQIVND (reference sequence). Trimming pared 4 bases from V and 0 bases from J, leaving 15 bases between. CDR3 nucleotides: TGTGCCAGTAGTACCAGGGGAAGAGTTATGAACACTGAAGCTTTCTTT. Translating it yields CASSTRGRVMNTEAFF.

This clonotype has a count of ten or more. The chain employs TRBV15 and TRBJ1-6; D is ambiguous. The V gene's germline CDR1 is LNHNV and CDR2 YYDKDF (reference sequence). The ends were cut back, 0 bases at V and 3 bases at J, with 9 bases in the middle. The CDR3 runs 16 residues. DNA for the CDR3: TGTGCCACCAGCAGAGACAGTGCCATCTATAATTCACCCCTCCACTTT. Translated, it gives CATSRDSAIYNSPLHF.

V is TRBV2 and J is TRBJ2-2; the match to TRBD2 covers 11 bases. Germline V lookup: CDR1 SNHLY, CDR2 FYNNEI. V was pared by 6 bases and J by 1 base, with 1 base of the junction left unmatched. The CDR3 consists of 15 residues. The CDR3 region has the DNA TGTGCCAGCAGCGGACTAGCGGGGAACACCGGGGAGCTGTTTTTT. It is translated as CASSGLAGNTGELFF.

CDR3 protein: CSVGREGYGYTF. The CDR3 nucleotides read TGCAGCGTTGGAAGGGAAGGATATGGCTACACCTTC. This sequence joins TRBV29-1 and TRBJ1-2; D gene ambiguous. Trimming took 4 bases from V and 5 from J, leaving 11 bases between them. The CDR3 length is 12 residues. The germline V gene has CDR1 SQVTM and CDR2 ANQGSEA.

This clonotype occurred many times. This sequence joins TRBV7-9 and TRBJ1-1, with D maybe TRBD1 (5 bases). The V end lost 1 base, the J end lost 6 bases, and 9 bases lay between the germline ends. Germline V gene lookup returns CDR1 SEHNR and CDR2 FQNEAQ (reference sequence). CDR3 size: 13 residues. CDR3 bases: TGTGCCAGCAGCTTAGTCCAGGGATCTGAAGCTTTCTTT. Protein product: CASSLVQGSEAFF.

This chain joins TRBV7-2 and TRBJ2-5, with 9 bases aligning to TRBD1. Trimming cost V 1 base and J 5 bases; bases outside gene matches: 11. CDR1 is SGHTA, CDR2 FQGNSA, per germline. The CDR3 extends over 17 amino acids. CDR3 nucleotides: TGTGCCAGCAGCTTAGGACAGGGGGTCGGTTGGTATGAGACCCAGTACTTC. Translated: CASSLGQGVGWYETQYF.

This clonotype was observed at least ten times. In nucleotides, the CDR3 is TGCAGCGTTCTTAGCGGGCCGAACACCGGGGAGCTGTTTTTT. Amino acid sequence: CSVLSGPNTGELFF. The chain uses TRBV29-1 and TRBJ2-2, with TRBD2 identical over 7 bases. J was trimmed by 0 bases and V by 5 bases; bases with no gene match: 3. Germline V gene lookup returns CDR1 SQVTM and CDR2 ANQGSEA. The CDR3 contains 14 residues.

Notes on this clonotype: This clone may be a read error of a much larger clone one base away. The V and J genes are TRBV7-3 and TRBJ2-7; 8 positions match TRBD1. Per the germline V gene, CDR1 is SGHTA and CDR2 is FQGTGA. The CDR3 extends over 16 amino acids. The CDR3 loop reads CASSSTAGGAFYEQHF. CDR3 nucleotide sequence: TGTGCCAGCAGCTCGACTGCAGGGGGCGCGTTCTACGAGCAGCACTTC.

This clonotype has at least ten counts. The chain carries TRBV7-9 and TRBJ2-5, with D unclear. V was clipped by 3 bases and J by 2 bases, with 10 bases between them. CDR1 and CDR2 (germline): SEHNR, FQNEAQ (reference sequence). This CDR3 has 14 amino acids. Here the CDR3 DNA reads TGTGCCAGCAGCTTCCGTGATGGGCAAGAGACCCAGTACTTC. As protein: CASSFRDGQETQYF.

This clonotype was observed at least ten times. This chain uses TRBV20-1 with TRBJ2-7, with TRBD2 matching 12 bases. CDR1 and CDR2 (germline): DFQATT, SNEGSKA (reference sequence). This CDR3 is 14 amino acids long. With 3 bases clipped from V and 6 bases from J, the junction kept 6 bases outside the gene matches. The CDR3 DNA follows: TGCAGTGCTAGTTTGCGACTAGCGGGAGCCGAGCAGTACTTC. Its protein is CSASLRLAGAEQYF.

Concerning this clonotype: The conserved phenylalanine or tryptophan normally closing the CDR3 is absent here, so this likely arose from a read error. It is unclear where the CDR3 begins or ends on the DNA, so no DNA is shown, and the CDR3 is as TCRdb lists it. The CDR3 sequence: CSVEGGGAG. The rearrangement joins TRBV29-1 to TRBJ1-4; whether TRBD1, the table's D call, matches the DNA was not checked. The CDR3 spans 9 residues, counting both ends. CDR1 and CDR2 (germline): SQVTM, ANQGSEA.

V usage is TRBV27 and J usage is TRBJ2-7; D possibly corresponds to TRBD2 (7 bases). This CDR3 has 15 residues. Germline CDR1 MNHEY, CDR2 SMNVEV (reference sequence). V was cut by 6 bases and J by 4 bases, with 19 bases left in between. CDR3 DNA: TGTGCCAGCAGCACACCGGCGGGGGCGGGTTACGAGCAGTACTTC. It codes for CASSTPAGAGYEQYF.

The V gene is TRBV6-6, the J gene TRBJ1-5, with a weak D call TRBD1 (6 bases). This CDR3 is 17 amino acids long. Trimming took off 5 bases at V and 5 bases at J, with 22 bases between the two ends. Looked up from germline, CDR1 is MNHNY and CDR2 is SVGAGI (reference sequence). CDR3 amino acids: CASSEMVRAAGDQPQHF. CDR3 DNA: TGTGCCAGCAGTGAAATGGTCCGAGCGGCAGGGGATCAGCCCCAGCATTTT.

A few counts support this clonotype. This chain joins TRBV19 and TRBJ2-7; D might be TRBD1 or TRBD2, each matching 6 bases. The CDR3 runs to 15 residues. Germline V lookup: CDR1 LNHDA, CDR2 SQIVND (reference sequence). Trimming removed 4 bases from V and 5 bases from J, with 18 bases in between. The CDR3 loop reads CASSSPPPGAHEQYF. The CDR3 nucleotides are TGTGCCAGTAGTAGTCCCCCTCCGGGGGCTCACGAGCAGTACTTC. Full variable domain (missing parts from reference TRBV19 and TRBJ2-7): DGGITQSPKYLFRKEGQNVTLSCEQNLNHDAMYWYRQDPGQGLRLIYYSQIVNDFQKGDIAEGYSVSREKKESFPLTVTSAQKNPTAFYLCASSSPPPGAHEQYFGPGTRLTVT.

The chain combines TRBV29-1 with TRBJ2-5; D uncertain. CDR1 is SQVTM and CDR2 is ANQGSEA in the germline V gene. The V and J ends lost 4 bases and 1 base respectively, with 10 bases between them. The CDR3 spans 13 residues. CDR3 DNA sequence: TGCAGCGTTGCGGGCAGCAGCCAAGAGACCCAGTACTTC. Amino acids: CSVAGSSQETQYF. Filled out from reference TRBV29-1 and TRBJ2-5, the complete variable domain reads SAVISQKPSRDICQRGTSLTIQCQVDSQVTMMFWYRQQPGQSLTLIATANQGSEATYESGFVIDKFPISRPNLTFSTLTVSNMSPEDSSIYLCSVAGSSQETQYFGPGTRLLVL.

This clonotype appeared many times. The chain has TRBV29-1 and TRBJ1-3; perhaps TRBD1 as D (6 bases). Trimming left V 6 bases short and J 1 base short, with 10 bases between. Per germline, CDR1 SQVTM and CDR2 ANQGSEA. CDR3 length: 13 amino acids. The DNA of the CDR3 is TGCAGCGTGCTACAGGGTTCTGGAAACACCATATATTTT. It translates to CSVLQGSGNTIYF.

V usage is TRBV2 and J usage is TRBJ1-5; TRBD1 matches 8 bases. V shed 6 bases, J shed 5 bases, and the junction held 12 bases outside the gene matches. The CDR3 is 16 amino acids. Germline V gene data show CDR1 as SNHLY and CDR2 as FYNNEI. The CDR3 sequence: CASSETGVGSYQPQHF. CDR3 coding DNA: TGTGCCAGCAGCGAGACAGGGGTGGGCTCATATCAGCCCCAGCATTTT.

The chain links TRBV7-2 to TRBJ2-7; TRBD1 agrees at 7 bases. Germline CDR1 SGHTA, CDR2 FQGNSA. V was clipped by 6 bases and J by 1 base; unmatched bases: 6. The CDR3 length is 14 residues. The CDR3 protein is CASSRDRKSYEQYF. CDR3 DNA: TGTGCCAGCAGTAGGGACAGAAAATCCTACGAGCAGTACTTC. The whole variable domain, filled in from reference TRBV7-2 and TRBJ2-7, reads GAGVSQSPSNKVTEKGKDVELRCDPISGHTALYWYRQSLGQGLEFLIYFQGNSAPDKSGLPSDRFSAERTGGSVSTLTIQRTQQEDSAVYLCASSRDRKSYEQYFGPGTRLTVT.

This clonotype was counted many times. The chain links TRBV25-1 to TRBJ1-6, with 10 bases matching TRBD1. The germline V gene encodes CDR1 MGHDK and CDR2 SYGVNS. This CDR3 region has 16 residues. V shed 2 bases and J 9 bases; nucleotides not matched to a gene: 7. CDR3 nucleotide sequence: TGTGCCAGCAGTGAAGCCTTCGGGACAGGGGTTTCACCCCTCCACTTT. This encodes CASSEAFGTGVSPLHF.